A single sample is the source of the 21 T cell receptor beta chains below, sequenced in a study of blood T cell repertoires in COVID-19. Using immunoSEQ multiplex PCR, the repertoire was profiled, and TCRdb retains in-frame clones only, with some absent. The table includes about 120,000 clones, around 78% detected once. Material for sequencing was peripheral blood. All receptors derive from an older man with acute or convalescent COVID-19.

This clone was counted between two and nine times. The chain uses TRBV6-4 and TRBJ1-1; 9 bases align to TRBD1. V dropped 3 bases and J dropped 0; count of bases not matched to a gene: 5. Per germline, CDR1 MRHNA and CDR2 SNTAGT. CDR3 length equals 16 residues. CDR3 in amino acids: CASSEGQGSLNTEAFF. The CDR3 bases are TGTGCCAGCAGTGAAGGACAGGGGAGTTTGAACACTGAAGCTTTCTTT.

The table lists this clone with a few counts. The chain joins TRBV20-1 to TRBJ1-2; D not resolved. This CDR3 has 11 residues. Germline CDR1 reads DFQATT; CDR2 reads SNEGSKA (reference sequence). The V gene lost 3 bases and the J gene lost 12 bases, with 14 bases spanning the gap. The CDR3 DNA reads as TGCAGTGCTAGGCATCGCCCCGCTAACACCTTC. It codes for CSARHRPANTF.

The chain couples TRBV5-4 to TRBJ1-2, with a tentative D call TRBD1 (5 bases). Trimming removed 4 bases from V and 0 bases from J, with 10 bases in between. The CDR3 consists of 14 residues. Germline CDR1 is SGHNT and CDR2 is YYREEE (reference sequence). CDR3 sequence reads: CASSPTASNYGYTF. The CDR3, as DNA: TGTGCCAGCAGCCCGACAGCTTCTAACTATGGCTACACCTTC.

There are a few counts of this clone. V and J are TRBV19 and TRBJ1-5, with a tentative D call TRBD1 (6 bases). The CDR3 contains 15 residues. Germline CDR1 and CDR2: LNHDA and SQIVND (reference sequence). Trimming stripped 6 bases from V and 0 bases from J, with 12 bases between. CDR3 nucleotide sequence: TGTGCCAGTAGGAAGACAGGTTATAGCAATCAGCCCCAGCATTTT. It is translated as CASRKTGYSNQPQHF.

The genes are TRBV12-3 or TRBV12-4 and TRBJ1-1; weak D call: TRBD1 (5 bases). This CDR3 is built from 13 residues. V was cut by 6 bases and J by 4 bases, with 12 bases left in between. CDR3 coding DNA: TGTGCCAGCAGGGTGGGGCGGGGCACTGAAGCTTTCTTT. The encoded protein is CASRVGRGTEAFF.

The J gene is TRBJ2-2, the V gene TRBV24-1; D is uncertain. Germline CDR1 is KGHDR and CDR2 is SFDVKD. The length of the CDR3 is 16 residues. The V end was cut by 1 base, the J end by 0 bases, with 8 bases between. CDR3 amino acids: CATSDLEYPNTGELFF. The CDR3 DNA is TGTGCCACCAGTGATTTAGAGTATCCGAACACCGGGGAGCTGTTTTTT.

This sequence joins TRBV10-1 and TRBJ1-1; 7 bases agree with TRBD1. The CDR3 sequence is 17 residues long. CDR1 is WNHNN and CDR2 is SYGVQD in the germline V gene (reference sequence). The V segment lost 6 bases and the J segment 4 bases; nucleotides outside the gene matches: 17. The CDR3 DNA is TGCGCCAGCAGCCCCGGACCACCCGGACAGGCCGGCACTGAAGCTTTCTTT. Protein: CASSPGPPGQAGTEAFF.

This sequence joins TRBV15 and TRBJ1-2, with 7 bases identical to TRBD1. V shed 1 base and J 4 bases; nucleotides not matched to a gene: 9. The CDR3 runs to 16 residues. CDR1 and CDR2 from the germline V gene are LNHNV and YYDKDF (reference sequence). Here the CDR3 DNA reads TGTGCCACCAGCAGAGCAGTCACCGCAGGGGGCTATGGCTACACCTTC. The encoded protein is CATSRAVTAGGYGYTF.

The rearrangement joins TRBV5-5 to TRBJ1-2; tentatively, D is TRBD1 (5 bases). The length of the CDR3 is 13 residues. Germline V gene data show CDR1 as SGHKS and CDR2 as YYEKEE (reference sequence). V lost 0 bases and J 7 bases, leaving 10 bases between the germline ends. CDR3 sequence: CASSLEGAGGYTF. The CDR3 nucleotides are TGTGCCAGCAGCTTGGAAGGGGCTGGTGGCTACACCTTC.

The chain uses TRBV6-6 and TRBJ2-7; D is unresolved. CDR3 length: 11 amino acids. Germline loops: CDR1 MNHNY, CDR2 SVGAGI (reference sequence). V shed 5 bases and J shed 3 bases, with 5 bases lying between them. The chain's CDR3 is CASSPYYEQYF. CDR3 sequence (DNA): TGTGCCAGCAGTCCCTACTACGAGCAGTACTTC.

This sequence joins TRBV18 and TRBJ1-4; the match to TRBD1 covers 8 bases. Germline CDR1 reads KGHSH; CDR2 reads LQKENI. The CDR3 is 14 residues long. Trimming removed 3 bases from V and 6 bases from J; junction bases left unmatched: 3. The CDR3 DNA follows: TGTGCCAGCTCACCGTCGACAGGGGATGAAAAACTGTTTTTT. Its protein product is CASSPSTGDEKLFF.

The chain is built from TRBV19 and TRBJ2-2; unclear D gene. V dropped 7 bases and J dropped 4 bases, with 7 bases sitting between them. This CDR3 has 12 residues. Germline loops: CDR1 LNHDA, CDR2 SQIVND (reference sequence). The CDR3 nucleotides are TGTGCCAGTACCGAAGCCACCGGGGAGCTGTTTTTT. Protein: CASTEATGELFF.

The rearrangement uses TRBV19 and TRBJ2-1; 9 bases line up with TRBD1. Germline values: CDR1 LNHDA, CDR2 SQIVND (reference sequence). CDR3 length: 15 residues. Trimming removed 5 bases from V and 2 bases from J; junction bases left unmatched: 4. The CDR3 reads CASSEQGAPYNEQFF. The DNA for the CDR3 is TGTGCCAGTAGTGAACAGGGGGCTCCCTACAATGAGCAGTTCTTC.

This chain links TRBV9 with TRBJ2-1; a possible D gene is TRBD2 (7 bases). The CDR3 has 17 amino acids. CDR1 SGDLS and CDR2 YYNGEE come from the germline V gene. Trimming pared 0 bases from V and 1 base from J, leaving 14 bases between. CDR3 in amino acids: CASSVGPGGPSYNEQFF. The CDR3 bases are TGTGCCAGCAGCGTAGGCCCGGGGGGCCCTTCCTACAATGAGCAGTTCTTC.

The chain recombines TRBV7-2 with TRBJ1-5; TRBD1 is a possible D gene (6 bases). V was trimmed by 5 bases and J by 0 bases, leaving 8 bases between them. CDR3 length: 14 amino acids. In germline, CDR1 is SGHTA, CDR2 FQGNSA. This CDR3 is CASSEGGSNQPQHF. CDR3 nucleotides: TGTGCCAGCAGCGAAGGGGGTAGCAATCAGCCCCAGCATTTT.

This chain links TRBV2 with TRBJ1-5; D remains ambiguous. The CDR3 runs 14 residues. The germline CDR1 and CDR2 sequences are SNHLY and FYNNEI. V dropped 3 bases and J dropped 5 bases, with 11 bases sitting between them. The CDR3 here is CASSDLVTDQPQHF. In DNA, the CDR3 is TGTGCCAGCAGTGACCTTGTAACGGATCAGCCCCAGCATTTT.

This chain uses TRBV5-4 with TRBJ2-7, with a weak D call TRBD2 (5 bases). With 0 bases removed from V and 0 bases from J, the gap between germline ends came to 7 bases. Per the germline V gene, CDR1 is SGHNT and CDR2 is YYREEE (reference sequence). CDR3 length equals 14 residues. The DNA for the CDR3 is TGTGCCAGCAGCTTGGGGAGGAGCTCCTACGAGCAGTACTTC. This sequence encodes CASSLGRSSYEQYF. Using reference TRBV5-4 and TRBJ2-7 for the parts outside the CDR3, the full variable domain is ETGVTQSPTHLIKTRGQQVTLRCSSQSGHNTVSWYQQALGQGPQFIFQYYREEENGRGNFPPRFSGLQFPNYSSELNVNALELDDSALYLCASSLGRSSYEQYFGPGTRLTVT.

The genes are TRBV29-1 and TRBJ1-2; 10 bases are a match to TRBD1. V shed 3 bases and J 5 bases; nucleotides not matched to a gene: 9. The CDR3 totals 15 residues. Germline assignment: CDR1 SQVTM and CDR2 ANQGSEA. The CDR3 DNA reads TGCAGCGTTGAGGGGGACAGGGGACTCAGTTATGGCTACACCTTC. Protein: CSVEGDRGLSYGYTF.

This clone was seen once. The J gene is TRBJ2-2, the V gene TRBV19; a weak D match, TRBD2 (5 bases). Germline V gene data show CDR1 as LNHDA and CDR2 as SQIVND (reference sequence). Trimming removed 3 bases at V and 3 bases at J, with 14 bases between. The CDR3 is 16 amino acids. The CDR3 is CASSIYAGVDTGELFF. Written as DNA, the CDR3 is TGTGCCAGTAGTATCTACGCCGGGGTCGACACCGGGGAGCTGTTTTTT.

This clone has more than one count but fewer than ten. The chain combines TRBV21-1 with TRBJ2-5; the table's D call, TRBD2, was not checked against the DNA. TRBV21-1 is a documented pseudogene. The CDR3 loop spans 13 amino acids. In DNA form, the CDR3 reads TGTGCCAGCAGCAAAGAGGAGAGAGAGACCCAGTACTTC. This translates into CASSKEERETQYF.

The rearrangement links TRBV19 to TRBJ1-2; 8 bases are a match to TRBD1. Germline CDR1 LNHDA, CDR2 SQIVND (reference sequence). The CDR3 loop spans 13 amino acids. V dropped 5 bases and J dropped 3; count of bases not matched to a gene: 2. The CDR3 sequence is CASSLQGDYGYTF. The CDR3 DNA reads TGTGCCAGTAGTTTACAGGGGGACTATGGCTACACCTTC.